The 18 T cell receptor beta chains presented below share a single source sample, sequenced in a study of blood T cell repertoires in COVID-19. The protocol was immunoSEQ multiplex PCR, while the TCRdb copy is restricted to in-frame clones and leaves out a portion. The top ten clones hold roughly 2.6% of a sample with more than 200,000 clones, 83% of them seen once. The material sequenced was peripheral blood. All receptors derive from a woman between 35 and 50 years old with active or convalescent COVID-19.

This rearrangement joins TRBV24-1 to TRBJ2-3, with D unresolved. This CDR3 contains 17 residues. The V gene lost 1 base and the J gene lost 4 bases, with 17 bases spanning the gap. CDR1 and CDR2 from the germline V gene are KGHDR and SFDVKD. The CDR3 spells CATSDFTSTVTPDTQYF. Written as DNA, the CDR3 is TGTGCCACCAGTGATTTCACTTCCACAGTCACCCCAGATACGCAGTATTTT.

This sequence joins TRBV7-9 and TRBJ1-1; D is unresolved. From germline, CDR1 is SEHNR and CDR2 FQNEAQ (reference sequence). V shed 1 base and J shed 1 base, with 7 bases lying between them. The CDR3 runs to 14 residues. The CDR3 protein is CASSLDSGNTEAFF. In nucleotides, the CDR3 is TGTGCCAGCAGCTTAGATTCGGGGAACACTGAAGCTTTCTTT.

J is TRBJ1-4 and V is TRBV7-9; perhaps TRBD1 as D (6 bases). Trimming pared 5 bases from V and 8 bases from J, leaving 9 bases between. CDR1 and CDR2 from the germline V gene are SEHNR and FQNEAQ (reference sequence). The CDR3 runs 12 residues. CDR3 sequence (DNA): TGTGCCAGCAGCCCGGGACAAGAAAAACTGTTTTTT. It translates to CASSPGQEKLFF. Drawing the rest from reference TRBV7-9 and TRBJ1-4, the complete variable domain is DTGVSQNPRHKITKRGQNVTFRCDPISEHNRLYWYRQTLGQGPEFLTYFQNEAQLEKSRLLSDRFSAERPKGSFSTLEIQRTEQGDSAMYLCASSPGQEKLFFGSGTQLSVL.

The chain joins TRBV7-2 to TRBJ2-1, with 8 bases identical to TRBD2. This CDR3 region has 14 residues. Germline CDR1 is SGHTA and CDR2 is FQGNSA. The V segment lost 9 bases and the J segment 0 bases; nucleotides outside the gene matches: 4. CDR3 amino acids: CASKRGGSYNEQFF. The CDR3 DNA reads TGTGCCAGTAAACGGGGGGGCTCCTACAATGAGCAGTTCTTC.

The chain is built from TRBV18 and TRBJ2-3, with 10 bases identical to TRBD2. Germline CDR1 KGHSH, CDR2 LQKENI. The J segment lost 4 bases and the V segment lost 2 bases, leaving 3 bases of the junction unmatched. This CDR3 contains 15 residues. In nucleotides, the CDR3 is TGTGCCAGCTCACCATTCCTAGCGGGAGCAGATACGCAGTATTTT. As protein: CASSPFLAGADTQYF.

The chain couples TRBV3-1 (or the pseudogene TRBV3-2) to TRBJ1-6; 8 bases fit TRBD1. With V trimmed by 4 bases and J by 5 bases, 4 bases remained unmatched. The CDR3 has 15 amino acids. Per the germline V gene, CDR1 is LGHDT and CDR2 is YNNKEL (reference sequence). CDR3 coding DNA: TGTGCCAGCAGCCTCAGGACAGGGAATAATTCACCCCTCCACTTT. This translates into CASSLRTGNNSPLHF.

The CDR3 bases are TGTGCCAGCAGTTTACCTCCGCTAGCGGGGGGCCAAAATGAGCAGTTCTTC. It codes for CASSLPPLAGGQNEQFF. The chain joins TRBV28 to TRBJ2-1, with 11 bases matching TRBD2. The junction had 10 bases not matched to a gene; V was cut back by 2 bases and J by 7 bases. Germline V gives CDR1 MDHEN, CDR2 SYDVKM. The CDR3 length is 17 residues. Together with reference TRBV28 and TRBJ2-1, the CDR3 gives the full variable domain: DVKVTQSSRYLVKRTGEKVFLECVQDMDHENMFWYRQDPGLGLRLIYFSYDVKMKEKGDIPEGYSVSREKKERFSLILESASTNQTSMYLCASSLPPLAGGQNEQFFGPGTRLTVL.

V is TRBV27 and J is TRBJ2-5; TRBD2 matches 14 bases. The J segment lost 5 bases and the V segment lost 6 bases, leaving 8 bases of the junction unmatched. Per germline, CDR1 MNHEY and CDR2 SMNVEV (reference sequence). The CDR3 has 16 residues. In DNA, the CDR3 is TGTGCCAGCAGCCGGGGACTAGCGGGAGCGGCGGAGACCCAGTACTTC. As protein: CASSRGLAGAAETQYF.

This clone was seen more than once but under ten times. The same CDR3 is also encoded by other DNA sequences in this sample. This chain links TRBV5-5 with TRBJ2-3; 9 bases align to TRBD1. The CDR3 loop spans 14 amino acids. J gave up 3 bases and V 3 bases, and 2 bases lay outside the gene matches. The V gene's germline CDR1 is SGHKS and CDR2 YYEKEE (reference sequence). The CDR3 DNA reads TGTGCCAGCAGCTCGACAGGGGGTACAGATACGCAGTATTTT. Translation gives CASSSTGGTDTQYF.

The rearrangement links TRBV5-5 to TRBJ1-3; D call uncertain. The CDR3 runs to 14 residues. Germline lookup yields CDR1 SGHKS and CDR2 YYEKEE (reference sequence). V was pared by 4 bases and J by 3 bases, with 11 bases between. This CDR3 is CASSLNLGGNTIYF. The CDR3 DNA is TGTGCCAGCAGCCTGAATCTCGGTGGAAACACCATATATTTT.

The chain is built from TRBV6-5 and TRBJ1-4; 8 bases map to TRBD1. CDR3 length equals 14 residues. J lost 4 bases, V lost 5 bases, and 3 bases had no gene match. Germline CDR1 is MNHEY and CDR2 is SVGAGI. This CDR3 reads CASSLTGDNEKLFF. CDR3 in DNA: TGTGCCAGCAGTCTGACAGGGGATAATGAAAAACTGTTTTTT.

The chain joins TRBV7-2 to TRBJ2-7; a weak D match, TRBD1 (6 bases). Germline CDR1 and CDR2: SGHTA and FQGNSA. The CDR3 sequence is 15 residues long. V lost 3 bases and J 9 bases, leaving 21 bases between the germline ends. The CDR3 spells CASSFQSGDLRGQYF. The CDR3 bases are TGTGCCAGCAGCTTTCAGTCAGGGGACCTACGTGGGCAGTACTTC.

This clone was seen once. The V and J genes are TRBV20-1 and TRBJ2-2; D is perhaps TRBD1 (5 bases). CDR1 is DFQATT, CDR2 SNEGSKA, per germline (reference sequence). CDR3 length equals 15 residues. Trimming stripped 3 bases from V and 8 bases from J, with 19 bases between. The CDR3 DNA sequence: TGCAGTGCTAGTAGGGCTCAAAGGGGATCAGGGGAGCTGTTTTTT. Protein sequence: CSASRAQRGSGELFF.

DNA of the CDR3: TGTGCCAGCTTCTCCGGACAGTGGCAGCCCCAGCATTTT. Translated, it gives CASFSGQWQPQHF. The chain has TRBV28 and TRBJ1-5, with D possibly being TRBD1 (6 bases). This CDR3 is built from 13 residues. With 8 bases removed from V and 7 bases from J, the gap between germline ends came to 15 bases. Germline values: CDR1 MDHEN, CDR2 SYDVKM.

J is TRBJ1-1 and V is TRBV10-3; D is undetermined. This CDR3 spans 12 amino acids. Germline V gene data show CDR1 as ENHRY and CDR2 as SYGVKD. CDR3 coding DNA: TGTGTCACTCATCCCGGCGGCACTGAAGCTTTCTTT. This sequence encodes CVTHPGGTEAFF.

This clone was found a few times. The CDR3 DNA follows: TGTGCCAGCAGCCACTTGACAGGGGACTCACCCCTCCACTTT. This encodes CASSHLTGDSPLHF. This rearrangement joins TRBV3-1 (or the pseudogene TRBV3-2) to TRBJ1-6, with 8 bases that match TRBD1. The CDR3 spans 14 residues. Per germline, CDR1 LGHDT and CDR2 YNNKEL (reference sequence). Trimming at V came to 3 bases and at J to 10 bases, leaving 5 bases not matched to a gene.

The rearrangement uses TRBV11-2 and TRBJ1-6; D might be TRBD1 (6 bases). V lost 1 base, J lost 5 bases, and 15 bases lay in between. Germline values: CDR1 SGHAT, CDR2 FQNNGV. This CDR3 spans 17 amino acids. The CDR3 sequence: CASSLARDRFHNSPLHF. The CDR3 DNA reads TGTGCCAGCAGCTTAGCTAGAGACAGGTTTCATAATTCACCCCTCCACTTT.

This sequence joins TRBV6-5 and TRBJ2-1; 10 bases are shared with TRBD1. The CDR3 covers 15 residues. Germline V CDR1 and CDR2: MNHEY, SVGAGI. Trimming cost V 8 bases and J 6 bases; bases outside gene matches: 10. The CDR3 DNA sequence: TGTGCCAGCTCCCTCGAGGGACAGGGGTCCAATGAGCAGTTCTTC. Amino acids: CASSLEGQGSNEQFF.